This T cell receptor beta chain was sequenced for a study of CD8+CD57+ T cells in acquired aplastic anemia. Across the whole study: Yields of DNA that came from sorted CD4+ and CD8+ cells averaged about 2.9 ug. Healthy donors had, on average, around 9.9 million reads for their CD4+ cells.

The CDR3 consists of 13 residues. In germline, CDR1 is SQVTM, CDR2 ANQGSEA. Of note for this clonotype: Antigen unknown. One end of the junction varies from germline; a read error may be responsible.

Whole-study results and caveats: Researchers report that around 31 CD8+ CDR3 sequences appeared in both patients and controls. For CD8+ Simpson's diversity, patients and controls showed no significant difference.

Profiling of TCR beta VDJ combinations and CDR3 sequences used genomic DNA as template. TCRdb independently ran MiXCR on the reads; one entry per CDR3 protein. This table holds about 220,000 distinct CDR3 sequences, 34% found once. The receptor comes from a human donor in good health, serving as a control. The chain has TRBV29-1 and TRBJ1-2; D call uncertain. Sequencing was performed on sorted CD4+, CD8+, or CD8+CD57+ T cells (not recorded which) from PBMCs. CDR3 sequence: CSVEGVMLNGYTF. The CDR3 coding sequence is TGCAGCGTCGAAGGAGTGATGTTAAATGGCTACACCTTC.